The entry below gives a single T cell receptor beta chain sequence along with its context. Its antigen is unknown. Germline CDR1 is SGHRS and CDR2 is YFSETQ. CDR3 length: 16 residues. V trimming: 0 bases; J trimming: 9 bases; junction bases outside the gene matches: 9. The data stem from a study of graft-versus-host responses after intestinal transplantation. Study overall: Each of the recipients got a multivisceral, liver-intestinal, or isolated intestinal transplant. Each patient got anti-thymocyte globulin induction, then tacrolimus and steroids for roughly 3 years. General study points: After transplant, early declines in HvG clones were associated with peak levels of circulating GvH clones.

This table comes from immunoSEQ multiplex PCR, and its TCRdb copy is limited to in-frame clones, with some not included. The repertoire holds 9,500 to 14,000 clones, with around four fifths as singletons. The origin of this receptor is a human patient who received an intestinal transplant, so some T cells may come from the graft donor. The gene calls are TRBV5-1 and TRBJ2-1; the match to TRBD2 covers 10 bases. Sample: PBMCs, taken 494 days after intestinal transplant. The CDR3 spells CASSLAPSGSGGEQFF. Written as DNA, the CDR3 is TGCGCCAGCAGCTTGGCTCCTAGCGGGAGTGGAGGTGAGCAGTTCTTC. Variable domain in full (rest from reference TRBV5-1 and TRBJ2-1): KAGVTQTPRYLIKTRGQQVTLSCSPISGHRSVSWYQQTPGQGLQFLFEYFSETQRNKGNFPGRFSGRQFSNSRSEMNVSTLELGDSALYLCASSLAPSGSGGEQFFGPGTRLTVL.